Listed below are T cell receptor beta chains from one sample, sequenced in a study of shared clonotypes between healthy human individuals. TCRdb keeps only in-frame clones here, not all; method: immunoSEQ multiplex PCR. This table has about 520,000 clones, 81% appearing once. Sequenced sample: PBMCs. The receptors derive from a woman aged 40 to 50 in good health. Some clones in this sample may be carry-over from other donors' samples. Each CDR3 is given with its conserved first and last residue. D genes are given only for firm matches. A clone size is listed for some rows: how often the clone was seen (once, few, many), or a class if it is expanded.

NA | once | TRBJ2-7 | TRBV4-2 | CASSLGAQGNVGEQYF | TGTGCCAGCAGCCTCGGCGCACAGGGAAATGTAGGTGAGCAGTACTTC
TRBD1 | NA | TRBJ2-7 | TRBV5-1 | CASSLEAGQGVQYF | TGCGCCAGCAGCTTAGAGGCGGGACAGGGGGTGCAGTACTTC
TRBD1 | NA | TRBJ2-7 | TRBV11-3 | CASSSRTGGDEQYF | TGTGCCAGCAGCTCCCGGACAGGGGGCGACGAGCAGTACTTC
NA | NA | TRBJ1-2 | TRBV27 | CASSPISHDDGYTF | TGTGCCAGCAGTCCTATCAGTCATGACGATGGCTACACCTTC
NA | NA | TRBJ2-3 | TRBV2 | CASSSGVIDTQYF | TGTGCCAGCAGTTCGGGAGTCATAGATACGCAGTATTTT
TRBD1 | NA | TRBJ1-1 | TRBV4-1 | CASSQGIGQGNTEAFF | TGCGCCAGCAGCCAAGGCATTGGACAGGGGAACACTGAAGCTTTCTTT
TRBD1 | few | TRBJ2-7 | TRBV9 | CASSYGTGGYEQYF | TGTGCCAGCAGCTACGGGACAGGGGGCTACGAGCAGTACTTC
NA | NA | TRBJ1-5 | TRBV7-2 | CASSLVSTAQNQPQHF | TGTGCCAGCAGCTTAGTAAGTACAGCACAAAATCAGCCCCAGCATTTT
NA | once | TRBJ2-7 | TRBV7-9 | CASSPYPGEQYF | TGTGCCAGCAGCCCTTACCCGGGGGAGCAGTACTTC
TRBD2 | NA | TRBJ2-3 | TRBV18 | CASSPGGEVDTQYF | TGTGCCAGCTCACCAGGGGGGGAGGTCGATACGCAGTATTTT
NA | once | TRBJ2-7 | TRBV30 | CAWSRAYEQYF | TGTGCCTGGAGCCGTGCGTACGAGCAGTACTTC
NA | NA | TRBJ2-7 | TRBV7-2 | CASRTTGYLREQYF | TGTGCCAGCAGGACAACAGGGTACCTACGAGAGCAGTACTTC
TRBD1 | many | TRBJ1-1 | TRBV2 | CASRARTGNTEAFF | TGTGCCAGCAGGGCCAGGACAGGGAACACTGAAGCTTTCTTT
TRBD2 | NA | TRBJ2-7 | TRBV27 | CASSTTRLAGGLGYEQYF | TGTGCCAGCAGTACCACGAGACTAGCGGGAGGTCTCGGCTACGAGCAGTACTTC
NA | NA | TRBJ2-7 | TRBV5-1 | CASSDGTGLSEQYF | TGCGCCAGCAGCGACGGGACGGGGTTGTCCGAGCAGTACTTC
TRBD1 | NA | TRBJ1-2 | TRBV19 | CASSLTGEDGYTF | TGTGCCAGTAGTCTGACAGGGGAGGATGGCTACACCTTC
NA | NA | TRBJ1-3 | TRBV6-1 | CASSELGSGNTIYF | TGTGCCAGCAGTGAATTGGGATCTGGAAACACCATATATTTT
NA | few | TRBJ2-1 | TRBV5-4 | CASSLDSVGNEQFF | TGTGCCAGCAGCTTGGATTCTGTGGGGAATGAGCAGTTCTTC
NA | NA | TRBJ1-4 | TRBV6-4 | CASRVDEKLFF | TGTGCCAGCAGGGTTGATGAAAAACTGTTTTTT
NA | few | TRBJ1-2 | TRBV7-2 | CASSLERRQSGYTF | TGTGCCAGCAGCTTAGAGCGACGCCAGAGTGGCTACACCTTC
NA | once | TRBJ2-5 | TRBV7-3 | CASSRDNQETQYF | TGTGCCAGCAGCCGAGACAACCAAGAGACCCAGTACTTC
TRBD1 | NA | TRBJ1-2 | TRBV5-8 | CASSLVGGLYGYTF | TGTGCCAGCAGCTTGGTAGGGGGCCTTTATGGCTACACCTTC
NA | NA | TRBJ1-5 | TRBV19 | CASSRDINQPQHF | TGTGCCAGTAGTAGGGACATAAATCAGCCCCAGCATTTT
TRBD2 | NA | TRBJ2-1 | TRBV4-3 | CASSQETSGSYNEQFF | TGCGCCAGCAGCCAAGAGACTAGCGGAAGTTACAATGAGCAGTTCTTC
NA | NA | TRBJ2-5 | TRBV20-1 | CSARKETQYF | TGCAGTGCTAGAAAAGAGACCCAGTACTTC
NA | NA | TRBJ1-1 | TRBV7-8 | CASSLTRDGAAEAFF | TGTGCCAGCAGCTTAACTAGGGATGGGGCGGCTGAAGCTTTCTTT
NA | NA | TRBJ1-1 | TRBV28 | CASTLGSWSEAFF | TGTGCCAGCACCTTGGGGTCCTGGAGTGAAGCTTTCTTT
TRBD1 | NA | TRBJ2-1 | TRBV5-1 | CASSLDRTGYNEQFF | TGCGCCAGCAGCTTGGATAGGACAGGCTACAATGAGCAGTTCTTC
NA | NA | TRBJ2-1 | TRBV6-4 | CASSDSDSGYNEQFF | TGTGCCAGCAGTGACTCAGATAGCGGATACAATGAGCAGTTCTTC
NA | NA | TRBJ2-5 | TRBV19 | CASSTLLGGQETQYF | TGTGCCAGTAGTACCCTCCTGGGGGGTCAGGAGACCCAGTACTTC
NA | many | TRBJ1-2 | TRBV30 | CAWRRGLYGYTF | TGTGCCTGGAGGAGGGGGTTATATGGCTACACCTTC
NA | once | TRBJ2-1 | TRBV5-1 | CASSLALGTGVQNEQFF | TGCGCCAGCAGCTTGGCCCTAGGGACCGGGGTGCAAAATGAGCAGTTCTTC
NA | NA | TRBJ1-4 | TRBV18 | CASSPRVETNEKLFF | TGTGCCAGCTCACCACGGGTGGAAACTAATGAAAAACTGTTTTTT
NA | NA | TRBJ1-2 | TRBV28 | CASNSIYYGYTF | TGTGCCAGCAATTCAATCTACTATGGCTACACCTTC
NA | NA | TRBJ2-1 | TRBV15 | CATSSPVGSRYNEQFF | TGTGCCACCAGCTCCCCCGTCGGCAGCAGATACAATGAGCAGTTCTTC
NA | NA | TRBJ2-7 | TRBV11-2 | CASSLARGLGEQYF | TGTGCCAGCAGCTTAGCTAGGGGACTCGGGGAGCAGTACTTC
TRBD1 | NA | TRBJ1-4 | TRBV7-9 | CASSPRQGIGEKLFF | TGTGCCAGCAGCCCTCGACAGGGGATAGGCGAAAAACTGTTTTTT
TRBD2 | NA | TRBJ2-7 | TRBV5-1 | CASSLAHMTSGTYEQYF | TGCGCCAGCAGCTTGGCCCACATGACTAGCGGAACCTACGAGCAGTACTTC
NA | NA | TRBJ1-1 | TRBV29-1 | CSVDRGGDTEAFF | TGCAGCGTTGACCGGGGGGGAGACACTGAAGCTTTCTTT
TRBD2 | NA | TRBJ2-7 | TRBV7-9 | CASSSPPRLAGPYEQYF | TGTGCCAGCAGTTCCCCGCCCCGACTAGCGGGACCCTACGAGCAGTACTTC
NA | NA | TRBJ1-1 | TRBV11-2 | CASRGLMQAFF | TGTGCCAGCAGGGGTCTTATGCAAGCTTTCTTT
NA | NA | TRBJ1-2 | TRBV28 | CASGVLANYGYTF | TGTGCCAGTGGTGTGCTAGCTAACTATGGCTACACCTTC
NA | NA | TRBJ2-3 | TRBV7-9 | CASSPDPRPDTQYF | TGTGCCAGCAGCCCCGACCCACGACCAGATACGCAGTATTTT
NA | NA | TRBJ2-3 | TRBV6-6 | CASSPTDVRDTQYF | TGTGCCAGCAGTCCGACGGACGTTAGAGATACGCAGTATTTT
TRBD1 | NA | TRBJ1-3 | TRBV6-5 | CVSSRGGDAGNTIYF | TGTGTCAGCAGCCGAGGGGGCGACGCTGGAAACACCATATATTTT
NA | NA | TRBJ2-1 | TRBV6-4 | CASSDGLEDNEQFF | TGTGCCAGCAGTGACGGGCTAGAGGACAATGAGCAGTTCTTC
NA | NA | TRBJ1-4 | TRBV28 | CASSLFGISTNEKLFF | TGTGCCAGCAGTTTGTTTGGAATTTCAACTAATGAAAAACTGTTTTTT
NA | NA | TRBJ1-1 | TRBV6-5 | CASSYLTGTHEAFF | TGTGCCAGCAGTTACTTAACCGGGACACATGAAGCTTTCTTT
TRBD2 | NA | TRBJ2-7 | TRBV2 | CASSEIAGSSLYEQYF | TGTGCCAGCAGTGAAATAGCGGGATCCTCCCTCTACGAGCAGTACTTC
NA | NA | TRBJ1-1 | TRBV11-3 | CASSPRHEAEAFF | TGTGCCAGCAGCCCCCGTCATGAGGCTGAAGCTTTCTTT
NA | NA | TRBJ1-4 | TRBV28 | CASSPGGATNEKLFF | TGTGCCAGCAGCCCCGGGGGTGCAACTAATGAAAAACTGTTTTTT
TRBD1 | NA | TRBJ2-1 | TRBV5-1 | CASSLAGTDNEQFF | TGCGCCAGCAGCTTGGCCGGGACAGACAATGAGCAGTTCTTC
NA | NA | TRBJ2-3 | TRBV7-3 | CASSSGVFSTDTQYF | TGTGCCAGCAGCTCAGGGGTTTTCAGCACAGATACGCAGTATTTT
NA | NA | TRBJ2-7 | TRBV6-1 | CASSEEGGASYEQYF | TGTGCCAGCAGTGAAGAGGGAGGAGCATCCTACGAGCAGTACTTC
TRBD2 | NA | TRBJ2-2 | TRBV28 | CASSPSEREVTGELFF | TGTGCCAGCAGTCCGTCAGAGCGGGAGGTCACCGGGGAGCTGTTTTTT